The clone carrying this T cell receptor (beta chain) was picked up one time. Its specificity is not known. This entry comes from a study of a mutant IDH1 vaccine in newly diagnosed glioma. Regarding time point: week 23, last vaccination. Vaccinated patients received 300 ug of mutant IDH1 20-mer peptide per dose, with topical imiquimod. Trimming pared 3 bases from V and 5 bases from J, leaving 5 bases between. Germline lookup yields CDR1 KGHSH and CDR2 LQKENI. This CDR3 region has 11 residues. Study results and caveats: Apparently unrelated to pseudoprogression were changes in the top peripheral T cell clonotypes.

Repertoires were generated with immunoSEQ multiplex PCR, while TCRdb's copy carries only in-frame clones and drops some. Of around 60,000 clones listed, 85% are singletons. The receptor's source is a young man with glioma. This chain uses TRBV18 with TRBJ2-7; D is ambiguous. The source was PBMCs, collected from a glioma patient whose treatment included an IDH1 peptide vaccine. The CDR3 sequence is CASSPQDEQYF. CDR3 coding DNA: TGTGCCAGCTCACCTCAAGACGAGCAGTACTTC.